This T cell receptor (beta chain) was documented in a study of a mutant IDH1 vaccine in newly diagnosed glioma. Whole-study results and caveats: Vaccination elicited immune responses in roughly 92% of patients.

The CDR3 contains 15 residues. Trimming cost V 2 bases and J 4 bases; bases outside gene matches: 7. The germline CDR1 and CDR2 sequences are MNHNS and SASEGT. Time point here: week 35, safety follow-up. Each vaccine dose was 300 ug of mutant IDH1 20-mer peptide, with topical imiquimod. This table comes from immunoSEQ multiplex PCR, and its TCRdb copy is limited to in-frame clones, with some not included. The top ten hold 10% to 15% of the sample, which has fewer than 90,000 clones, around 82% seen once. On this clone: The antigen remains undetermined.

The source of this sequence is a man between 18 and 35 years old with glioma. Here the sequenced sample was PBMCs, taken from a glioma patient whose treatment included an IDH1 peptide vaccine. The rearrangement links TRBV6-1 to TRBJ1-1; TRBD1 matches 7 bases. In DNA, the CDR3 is TGTGCCAGCAGTGAACTCGGGGCAGGGGGCACTGAAGCTTTCTTT. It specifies CASSELGAGGTEAFF.